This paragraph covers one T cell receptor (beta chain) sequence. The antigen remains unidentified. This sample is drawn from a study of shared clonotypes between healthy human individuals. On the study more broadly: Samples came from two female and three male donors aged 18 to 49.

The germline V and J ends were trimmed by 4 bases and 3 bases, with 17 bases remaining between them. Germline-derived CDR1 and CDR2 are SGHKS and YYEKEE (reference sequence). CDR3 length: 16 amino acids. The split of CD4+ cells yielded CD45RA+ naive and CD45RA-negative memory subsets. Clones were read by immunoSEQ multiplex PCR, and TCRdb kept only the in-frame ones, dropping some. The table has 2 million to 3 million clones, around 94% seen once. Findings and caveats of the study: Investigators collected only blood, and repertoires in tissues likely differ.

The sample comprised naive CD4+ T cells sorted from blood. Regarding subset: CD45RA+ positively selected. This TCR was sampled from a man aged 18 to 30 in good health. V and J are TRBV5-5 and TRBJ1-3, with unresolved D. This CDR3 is CASSNLPGSSGNTIYF. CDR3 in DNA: TGTGCCAGCAGCAACCTACCAGGATCTAGTGGAAACACCATATATTTT.